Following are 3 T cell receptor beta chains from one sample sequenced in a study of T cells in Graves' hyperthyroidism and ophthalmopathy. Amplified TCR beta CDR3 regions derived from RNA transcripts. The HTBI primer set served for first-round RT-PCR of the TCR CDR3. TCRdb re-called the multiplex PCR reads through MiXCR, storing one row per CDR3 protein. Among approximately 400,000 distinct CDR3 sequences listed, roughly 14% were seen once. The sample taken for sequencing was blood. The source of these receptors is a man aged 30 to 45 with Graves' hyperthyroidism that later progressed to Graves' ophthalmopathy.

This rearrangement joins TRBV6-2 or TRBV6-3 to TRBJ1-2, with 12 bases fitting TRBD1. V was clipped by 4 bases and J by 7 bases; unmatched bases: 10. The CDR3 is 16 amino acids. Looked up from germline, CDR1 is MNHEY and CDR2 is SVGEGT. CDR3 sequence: CASSSPGQGAAAGYTF. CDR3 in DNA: TGTGCCAGCAGTTCACCGGGACAGGGGGCGGCGGCTGGCTACACCTTC.

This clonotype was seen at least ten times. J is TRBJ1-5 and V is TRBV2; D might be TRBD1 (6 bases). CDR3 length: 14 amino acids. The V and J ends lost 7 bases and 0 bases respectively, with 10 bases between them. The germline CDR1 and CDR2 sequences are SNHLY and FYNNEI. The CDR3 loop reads CASMDSYSNQPQHF. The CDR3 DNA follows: TGTGCCAGCATGGACAGTTATAGCAATCAGCCCCAGCATTTT.

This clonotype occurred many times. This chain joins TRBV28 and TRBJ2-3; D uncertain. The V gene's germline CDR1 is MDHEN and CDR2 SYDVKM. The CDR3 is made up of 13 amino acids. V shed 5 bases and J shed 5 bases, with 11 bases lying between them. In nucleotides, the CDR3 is TGTGCCAGCAGTCTCCCGGCCGGAGATACGCAGTATTTT. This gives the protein CASSLPAGDTQYF.